The 3 T cell receptor beta chains below come from one sample, sequenced in a study of graft-versus-host responses after intestinal transplantation. Using immunoSEQ multiplex PCR, the repertoire was profiled, and TCRdb retains in-frame clones only, with some absent. The sample yields approximately 60,000 clones, roughly 89% seen once. Investigators treated the graft tissue so that it released intraepithelial and lamina propria lymphocytes. Sample: ileum tissue, taken approximately 56 weeks after transplant. Every receptor here comes from a human patient who received an intestinal transplant, so some T cells may come from the graft donor.

The chain recombines TRBV7-9 with TRBJ2-5, with a tentative D call TRBD1 (5 bases). Germline V CDR1 and CDR2: SEHNR, FQNEAQ (reference sequence). V dropped 8 bases and J dropped 6 bases, with 13 bases sitting between them. This CDR3 is built from 12 residues. CDR3 bases: TGTGCCAGCGGGATAGGGGTCCAGACCCAGTACTTC. Translation: CASGIGVQTQYF.

This chain uses TRBV29-1 with TRBJ2-3; D might be TRBD1 (6 bases). Germline CDR1 reads SQVTM; CDR2 reads ANQGSEA. Trimming shortened V by 7 bases and J by 1 base, and 12 bases separated the two germline ends. The CDR3 has 13 residues. This CDR3 is CSAWTARTDTQYF. As DNA, the CDR3 is TGCAGCGCTTGGACAGCCCGCACAGATACGCAGTATTTT.

The V call is TRBV2, the J call TRBJ1-1; D not certain. V was clipped by 2 bases and J by 0 bases, with 7 bases between them. This CDR3 is 14 amino acids long. Per germline, CDR1 SNHLY and CDR2 FYNNEI. CDR3 DNA: TGTGCCAGCAGTGAATGGGTCTTGAACACTGAAGCTTTCTTT. Its translation: CASSEWVLNTEAFF.